This T cell receptor beta chain was sequenced for a study of neurological immune-mediated disorders. Germline lookup yields CDR1 MDHEN and CDR2 SYDVKM. V lost 9 bases to trimming and J lost 4 bases; unmatched junction nucleotides: 7. The CDR3 totals 13 residues. The team produced cDNA through 5'RACE using 10-nucleotide random UMIs. Each CDR3 protein gets one entry after TCRdb re-called the 5' RACE reads with MiXCR. Among roughly 70,000 distinct CDR3 sequences listed, roughly 3.6% were seen once. This clonotype was observed many times. The source material was PBMCs. The receptor was isolated from a man younger than 40 with multiple sclerosis. The rearrangement joins TRBV28 to TRBJ1-2; 8 bases match TRBD1. The CDR3 spells CASKTGAFYGYTF. The CDR3 nucleotides are TGTGCCAGTAAGACAGGGGCCTTCTATGGCTACACCTTC.